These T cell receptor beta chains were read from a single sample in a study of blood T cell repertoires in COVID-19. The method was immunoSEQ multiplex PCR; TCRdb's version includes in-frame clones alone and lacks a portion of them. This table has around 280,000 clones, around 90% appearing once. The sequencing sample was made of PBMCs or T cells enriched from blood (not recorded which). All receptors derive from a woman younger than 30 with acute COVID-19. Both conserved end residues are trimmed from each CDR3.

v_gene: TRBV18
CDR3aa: ASSQTERNTEAF

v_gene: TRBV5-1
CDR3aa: ASSTYLSYEQY

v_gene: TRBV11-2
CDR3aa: ASSLDLPGTVNEKLF

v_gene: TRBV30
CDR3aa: AWSDGSYEQY

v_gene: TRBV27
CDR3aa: ASSTAGLEQY

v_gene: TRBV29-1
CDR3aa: SVEQGKGNEQF

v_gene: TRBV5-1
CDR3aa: ASSSGSSYEQY

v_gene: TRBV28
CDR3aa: ASSLFPRDRGGSYNEQF

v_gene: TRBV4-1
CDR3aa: ASSQTGTGDYEQY

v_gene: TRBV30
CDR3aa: AWSVLSGQGLDEQF

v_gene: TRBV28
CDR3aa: ASSLATSGNTGELF

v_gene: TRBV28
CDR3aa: ASSSGTSGSLKDTQY

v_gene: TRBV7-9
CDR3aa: ASSSGTGVTYGYT

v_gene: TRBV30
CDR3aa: AWSVGQGQVDF

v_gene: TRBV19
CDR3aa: ASRTSGSHYEQY

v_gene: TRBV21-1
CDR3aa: ASSNDSGRASRSYNEQF

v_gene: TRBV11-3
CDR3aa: ASSSGTSLSTDTQY

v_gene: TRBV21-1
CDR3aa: ASSKGHSSNQPQH

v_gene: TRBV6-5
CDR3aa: ASSYGQPQETQY

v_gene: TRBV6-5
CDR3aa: ASSFGESYEQY

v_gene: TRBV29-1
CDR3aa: SAGGGTRDTQY

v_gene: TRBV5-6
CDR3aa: ASSPYSGAGYEQY

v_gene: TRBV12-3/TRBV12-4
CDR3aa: ASSLAGTGELF

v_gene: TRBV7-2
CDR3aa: ASSTRAMNTEAF

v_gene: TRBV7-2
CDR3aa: ASSPSGFSYNSPLH

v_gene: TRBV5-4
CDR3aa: ASSFSGIGTDTQY

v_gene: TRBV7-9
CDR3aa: ASSLIEGSEQY

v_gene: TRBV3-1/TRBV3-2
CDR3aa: ASSPKGQGLNTDTQY

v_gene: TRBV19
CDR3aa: ATQSGATNEKLF

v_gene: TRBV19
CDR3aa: ASVGGTYNEQF

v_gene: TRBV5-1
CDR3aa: ASSLGTSRSGDTQY

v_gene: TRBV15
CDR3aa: ATSSRVVNEKLF

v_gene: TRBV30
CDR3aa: AWSAGTSGRAQEQF

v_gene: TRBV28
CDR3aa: ASSRLAGGPDTQY

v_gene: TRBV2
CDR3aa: ASKRLAGEKFSYEQY

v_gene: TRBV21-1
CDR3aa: ASPNPETGGSNQPQH

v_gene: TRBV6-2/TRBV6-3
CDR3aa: ASSPTRPLMENEQF

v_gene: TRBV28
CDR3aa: ASVGGLGGYT

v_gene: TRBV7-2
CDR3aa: ASSRTGWDTEAF

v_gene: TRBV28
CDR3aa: ASSARGQGPGSYGYT